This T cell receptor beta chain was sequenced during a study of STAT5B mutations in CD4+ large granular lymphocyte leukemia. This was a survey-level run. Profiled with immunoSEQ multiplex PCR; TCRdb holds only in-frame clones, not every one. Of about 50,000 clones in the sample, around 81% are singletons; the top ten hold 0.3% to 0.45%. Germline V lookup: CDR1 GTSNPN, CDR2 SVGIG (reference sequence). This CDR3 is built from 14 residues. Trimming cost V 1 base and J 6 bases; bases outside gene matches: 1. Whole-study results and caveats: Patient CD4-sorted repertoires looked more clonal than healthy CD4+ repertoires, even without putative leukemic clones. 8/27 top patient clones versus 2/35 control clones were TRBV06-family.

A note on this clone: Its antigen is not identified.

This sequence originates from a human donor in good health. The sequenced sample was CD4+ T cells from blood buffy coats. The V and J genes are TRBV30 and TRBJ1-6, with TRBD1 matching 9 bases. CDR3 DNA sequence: TGTGCCTGGAGTGGGGGACAGGGTAATTCACCCCTCCACTTT. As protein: CAWSGGQGNSPLHF. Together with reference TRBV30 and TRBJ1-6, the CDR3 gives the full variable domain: SQTIHQWPATLVQPVGSPLSLECTVEGTSNPNLYWYRQAAGRGLQLLFYSVGIGQISSEVPQNLSASRPQDRQFILSSKKLLLSDSGFYLCAWSGGQGNSPLHFGNGTRLTVT.